Following are 20 T cell receptor beta chains from one sample sequenced in a study of cytomegalovirus exposure and HLA in healthy donors. In the PCR, 60 Vbeta and 13 Jbeta primers were used. Sequenced by immunoSEQ multiplex PCR; TCRdb stores in-frame clones only, minus some. The sample lists under 250,000 clones, roughly 85% occurring once. Sequenced sample: PBMCs. All receptors come from a girl aged 2-10 years in good health and CMV-seronegative.

The rearrangement uses TRBV28 and TRBJ1-2, with D perhaps matching TRBD1 (5 bases). V lost 6 bases and J 5 bases, leaving 16 bases between the germline ends. The germline V gene encodes CDR1 MDHEN and CDR2 SYDVKM. This CDR3 contains 14 residues. The CDR3 protein is CASSDGAAYYGYTF. CDR3 DNA sequence: TGTGCCAGCAGCGATGGGGCAGCATATTATGGCTACACCTTC.

This clone was seen more than once but under ten times. The chain employs TRBV9 and TRBJ2-3; D gene uncertain. CDR1 is SGDLS, CDR2 YYNGEE, per germline. V was trimmed by 6 bases and J by 0 bases, leaving 8 bases between them. CDR3 size: 13 residues. As DNA, the CDR3 is TGTGCCAGCACCTCCCCCAGCACAGATACGCAGTATTTT. Translating it yields CASTSPSTDTQYF.

The V gene is TRBV6-1, the J gene TRBJ2-7, with no clear D. With 3 bases removed from V and 3 bases from J, the gap between germline ends came to 3 bases. The CDR3 length is 11 residues. Germline CDR1 is MNHNS and CDR2 is SASEGT. The CDR3 DNA is TGTGCCAGCAGTGACGGCTACGAGCAGTACTTC. It codes for CASSDGYEQYF.

The V and J genes are TRBV6-1 and TRBJ2-1, with 8 positions matching TRBD2. After removal of 4 bases from V and 4 bases from J, the junction contained 9 bases not matched to a gene. CDR1 is MNHNS and CDR2 is SASEGT in the germline V gene. CDR3 size: 16 residues. For the CDR3, the DNA is TGTGCCAGCAGTGCCACCTGGCGCGGGAGGTACAATGAGCAGTTCTTC. This translates into CASSATWRGRYNEQFF.

V is TRBV29-1 and J is TRBJ1-1; a possible D gene is TRBD1 (5 bases). Germline CDR1 reads SQVTM; CDR2 reads ANQGSEA. The CDR3 loop spans 10 amino acids. V was shortened by 6 bases and J by 6 bases, with 8 bases between the two germline ends. For the CDR3, the DNA is TGCAGCGTCATGACAGCTGAAGCTTTCTTT. This codes for CSVMTAEAFF.

The V call is TRBV30, the J call TRBJ2-1, with D perhaps TRBD1 (5 bases). CDR1 and CDR2 (germline): GTSNPN, SVGIG (reference sequence). The CDR3 covers 15 residues. Deletions cut 0 bases from V and 6 bases from J, with 15 bases between. This chain's CDR3 is CAWSVRGYRSNEQFF. CDR3 in DNA: TGTGCCTGGAGTGTAAGGGGATACAGGTCCAATGAGCAGTTCTTC.

This chain connects TRBV6-1 to TRBJ2-2; 8 bases are shared with TRBD1. There are 15 residues in the CDR3. J was trimmed by 7 bases and V by 7 bases; bases with no gene match: 11. Germline V gene lookup returns CDR1 MNHNS and CDR2 SASEGT. In DNA form, the CDR3 reads TGTGCCAGCAACGACAGGACAGGGATAAACGGGGAGCTGTTTTTT. It is translated as CASNDRTGINGELFF.

The chain has TRBV9 and TRBJ2-2, with 10 bases lining up with TRBD1. Germline loops: CDR1 SGDLS, CDR2 YYNGEE. This CDR3 has 17 residues. V shed 7 bases, J shed 2 bases, and the junction held 11 bases outside the gene matches. CDR3 nucleotides: TGTGCCAGCCGCGGGACAGGGGTGTATGGTAACACCGGGGAGCTGTTTTTT. It yields the protein CASRGTGVYGNTGELFF.

The chain employs TRBV6-5 and TRBJ1-1, with 9 bases fitting TRBD1. Germline values: CDR1 MNHEY, CDR2 SVGAGI. V was clipped by 7 bases and J by 0 bases; unmatched bases: 6. There are 15 residues in the CDR3. The DNA for the CDR3 is TGTGCCAGCAAGGGGGACAGGGCGATGAACACTGAAGCTTTCTTT. Translation: CASKGDRAMNTEAFF.

This clone came up a few times. The rearrangement uses TRBV6-1 and TRBJ2-7; no definite D call. Germline values: CDR1 MNHNS, CDR2 SASEGT. V lost 7 bases and J 4 bases, leaving 8 bases between the germline ends. The CDR3 spans 11 residues. CDR3 protein: CASTHTYEQYF. CDR3 DNA sequence: TGTGCCAGCACCCATACTTACGAGCAGTACTTC.

The DNA for the CDR3 is TGTGCCAGCAGCCAAGTGGGTATTAGCAACACCGGGGAGCTGTTTTTT. Amino acids: CASSQVGISNTGELFF. The chain combines TRBV4-2 with TRBJ2-2; D is unresolved. Germline CDR1 is LGHNA and CDR2 is YNFKEQ. Trimming left V 1 base short and J 2 bases short, with 11 bases between. This CDR3 has 16 amino acids.

This chain uses TRBV7-6 with TRBJ2-7, with TRBD2 identical over 10 bases. This CDR3 is built from 16 residues. V gave up 1 base and J gave up 0 bases; unmatched junction bases: 3. Germline CDR1 and CDR2: SGHVS and FNYEAQ. The CDR3 DNA sequence: TGTGCCAGCAGCTTAGGGAGCGGGGGGGCCTCCTACGAGCAGTACTTC. As protein: CASSLGSGGASYEQYF. The variable domain in full, completed from reference TRBV7-6 and TRBJ2-7, reads GAGVSQSPRYKVTKRGQDVALRCDPISGHVSLYWYRQALGQGPEFLTYFNYEAQQDKSGLPNDRFSAERPEGSISTLTIQRTEQRDSAMYRCASSLGSGGASYEQYFGPGTRLTVT.

This chain uses TRBV6-1 with TRBJ1-2, with a possible D match to TRBD1 (5 bases). V lost 0 bases and J 8 bases, leaving 19 bases between the germline ends. CDR3 length: 16 amino acids. Per germline, CDR1 MNHNS and CDR2 SASEGT. The CDR3 protein is CASSEAYSPRGGGYTF. The CDR3 DNA follows: TGTGCCAGCAGTGAAGCTTATTCCCCACGGGGGGGAGGCTACACCTTC.

J is TRBJ2-4 and V is TRBV5-6; weak D call: TRBD1 (6 bases). This CDR3 comprises 13 residues. V was clipped by 5 bases and J by 4 bases, with 10 bases between them. The germline CDR1 and CDR2 sequences are SGHDT and YYEEEE. The CDR3 DNA sequence: TGTGCCAGCAGTTTTCAGGGGAAAAACATTCAGTACTTC. Translated: CASSFQGKNIQYF. Combining the CDR3 with reference TRBV5-6 and TRBJ2-4 gives the whole variable domain DAGVTQSPTHLIKTRGQQVTLRCSPKSGHDTVSWYQQALGQGPQFIFQYYEEEERQRGNFPDRFSGHQFPNYSSELNVNALLLGDSALYLCASSFQGKNIQYFGAGTRLSVL.

There are a few counts of this clone. V is TRBV13 and J is TRBJ1-2; 7 nucleotides align to TRBD1. CDR1 and CDR2 (germline): PRHDT, FYEKMQ (reference sequence). Germline trimming cut 8 bases from V and 4 bases from J; bases unmatched to any gene: 10. The CDR3 contains 14 residues. CDR3 nucleotides: TGTGCCAGCTCAAAGGGGGCATTAACCTATGGCTACACCTTC. It codes for CASSKGALTYGYTF.

This clone occurred a few times. CDR3: CASSETSGRHEQFF. The CDR3 DNA is TGTGCCAGCAGTGAAACTAGCGGGAGACATGAGCAGTTCTTC. This chain connects TRBV6-1 to TRBJ2-1; 11 bases line up with TRBD2. Germline lookup yields CDR1 MNHNS and CDR2 SASEGT. V shed 2 bases and J 8 bases; nucleotides not matched to a gene: 2. This CDR3 has 14 amino acids.

The chain uses TRBV11-1 and TRBJ2-1; D is possibly TRBD1 (5 bases). V was shortened by 5 bases and J by 8 bases, with 13 bases between the two germline ends. Germline CDR1 SGHAT, CDR2 FQDESV (reference sequence). The CDR3 runs 13 residues. The CDR3 loop reads CASSLEAGHEQFF. The DNA for the CDR3 is TGTGCCAGCAGCCTCGAGGCAGGGCATGAGCAGTTCTTC.

The chain uses TRBV7-9 and TRBJ2-7; D perhaps matches TRBD2 (5 bases). Trimming shortened V by 6 bases and J by 4 bases, and 16 bases separated the two germline ends. Germline V gives CDR1 SEHNR, CDR2 FQNEAQ (reference sequence). This CDR3 contains 14 residues. The CDR3 DNA sequence: TGTGCCAGCAGTTTGGTGGACGGGGTTTACGAGCAGTACTTC. As protein: CASSLVDGVYEQYF.

The chain recombines TRBV5-4 with TRBJ2-2; the match to TRBD2 covers 16 bases. After removal of 1 base from V and 6 bases from J, the junction contained 6 bases not matched to a gene. There are 18 residues in the CDR3. Germline CDR1 reads SGHNT; CDR2 reads YYREEE (reference sequence). The CDR3 sequence: CASSLRSGTSGRAGELFF. The CDR3 DNA sequence: TGTGCCAGCAGCTTGAGGTCCGGGACTAGCGGGAGGGCCGGGGAGCTGTTTTTT.

The chain recombines TRBV5-6 with TRBJ1-6; perhaps TRBD1 as D (5 bases). CDR3 length equals 13 residues. V lost 5 bases, J lost 6 bases, and 9 bases lay in between. Germline CDR1 is SGHDT and CDR2 is YYEEEE. CDR3 region: CASRRQRNSPLHF. For the CDR3, the DNA is TGTGCCAGCAGGAGACAGCGTAATTCACCCCTCCACTTT.